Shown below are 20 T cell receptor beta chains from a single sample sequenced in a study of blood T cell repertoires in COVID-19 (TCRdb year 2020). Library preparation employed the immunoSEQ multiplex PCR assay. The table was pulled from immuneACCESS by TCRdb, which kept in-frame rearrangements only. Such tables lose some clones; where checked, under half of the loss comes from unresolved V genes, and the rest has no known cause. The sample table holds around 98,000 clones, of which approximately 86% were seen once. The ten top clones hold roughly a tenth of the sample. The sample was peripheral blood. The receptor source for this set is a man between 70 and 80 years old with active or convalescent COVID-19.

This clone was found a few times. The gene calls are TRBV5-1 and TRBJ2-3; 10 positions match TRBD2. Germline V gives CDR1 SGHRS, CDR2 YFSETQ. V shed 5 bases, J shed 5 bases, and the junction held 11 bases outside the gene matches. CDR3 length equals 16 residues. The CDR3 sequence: CASRPIAGGSVDTQYF. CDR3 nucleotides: TGCGCCAGCAGACCGATAGCGGGGGGCAGTGTAGATACGCAGTATTTT.

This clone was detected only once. CDR3 sequence reads: CASSNPGNPYGYTF. DNA of the CDR3: TGTGCCAGTAGTAACCCGGGAAACCCCTATGGCTACACCTTC. The chain carries TRBV19 and TRBJ1-2; no clear D gene. Trimming pared 4 bases from V and 4 bases from J, leaving 13 bases between. This CDR3 has 14 amino acids. Germline V gene lookup returns CDR1 LNHDA and CDR2 SQIVND (reference sequence).

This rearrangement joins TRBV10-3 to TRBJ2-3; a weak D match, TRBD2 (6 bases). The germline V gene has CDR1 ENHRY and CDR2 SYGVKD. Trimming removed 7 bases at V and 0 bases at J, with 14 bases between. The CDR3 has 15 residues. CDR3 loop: CAITAGRPSTDTQYF. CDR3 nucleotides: TGTGCCATCACCGCGGGACGTCCTAGCACAGATACGCAGTATTTT.

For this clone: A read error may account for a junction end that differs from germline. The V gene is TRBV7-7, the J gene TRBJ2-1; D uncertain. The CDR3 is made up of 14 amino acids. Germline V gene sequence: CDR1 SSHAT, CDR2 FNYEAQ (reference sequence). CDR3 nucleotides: TGTGCTAGCAGCTTAGGAACGGGTCTCGATGAGCAGTTCTTC. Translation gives CASSLGTGLDEQFF.

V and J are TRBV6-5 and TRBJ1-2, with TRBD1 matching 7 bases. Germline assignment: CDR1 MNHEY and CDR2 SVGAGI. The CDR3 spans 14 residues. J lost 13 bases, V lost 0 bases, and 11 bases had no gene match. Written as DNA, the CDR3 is TGTGCCAGCAGTTACTCCGGGACAGCCCCAGGAGGCACCTTC. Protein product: CASSYSGTAPGGTF.

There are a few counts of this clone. The CDR3 region has the DNA TGTGCCAGCAGCCAGGGGACCGTAGAGGGCTACACCTTC. Protein product: CASSQGTVEGYTF. The V gene is TRBV11-2, the J gene TRBJ1-2; TRBD1 might be the D (6 bases). CDR1 and CDR2 from the germline V gene are SGHAT and FQNNGV. The CDR3 covers 13 residues. The V end was cut by 5 bases, the J end by 8 bases, with 15 bases between.

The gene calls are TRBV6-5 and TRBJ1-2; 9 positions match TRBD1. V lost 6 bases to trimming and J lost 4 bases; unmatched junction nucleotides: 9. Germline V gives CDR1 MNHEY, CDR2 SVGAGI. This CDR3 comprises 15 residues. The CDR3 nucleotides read TGTGCCAGCAGACCCGGGACAGGGATTAGCTATGGCTACACCTTC. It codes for CASRPGTGISYGYTF.

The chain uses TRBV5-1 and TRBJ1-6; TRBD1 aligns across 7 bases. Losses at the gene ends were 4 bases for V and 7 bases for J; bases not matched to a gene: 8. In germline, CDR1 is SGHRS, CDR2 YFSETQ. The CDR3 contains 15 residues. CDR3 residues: CASSATGESNSPLHF. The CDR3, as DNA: TGCGCCAGCAGCGCAACAGGGGAATCGAATTCACCCCTCCACTTT.

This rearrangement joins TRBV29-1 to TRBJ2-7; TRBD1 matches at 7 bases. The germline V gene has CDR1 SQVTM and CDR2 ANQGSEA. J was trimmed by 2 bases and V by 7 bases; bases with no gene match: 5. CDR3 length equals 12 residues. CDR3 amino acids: CSAGQAAYEQYF. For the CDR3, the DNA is TGCAGCGCCGGACAGGCAGCCTACGAGCAGTACTTC.

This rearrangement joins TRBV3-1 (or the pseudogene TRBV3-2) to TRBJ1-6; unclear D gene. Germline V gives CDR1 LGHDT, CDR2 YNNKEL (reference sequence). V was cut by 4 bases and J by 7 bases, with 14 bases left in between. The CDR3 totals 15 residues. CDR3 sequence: CASSPMITGNSPLHF. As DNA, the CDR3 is TGTGCCAGCAGCCCCATGATAACGGGGAATTCACCCCTCCACTTT.

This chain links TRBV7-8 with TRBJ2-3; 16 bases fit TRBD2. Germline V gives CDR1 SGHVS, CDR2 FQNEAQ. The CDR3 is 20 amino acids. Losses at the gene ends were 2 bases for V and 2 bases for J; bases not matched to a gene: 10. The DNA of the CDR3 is TGTGCCAGCAGCTTATCGGGGACTAGCGGGGGGGCCTTATACACAGATACGCAGTATTTT. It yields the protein CASSLSGTSGGALYTDTQYF.

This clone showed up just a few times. CDR3 region: CASSYSSSGGPNIQYF. CDR3 nucleotide sequence: TGTGCCAGCAGTTACTCGAGCAGCGGGGGGCCAAACATTCAGTACTTC. The chain links TRBV6-2 or TRBV6-3 to TRBJ2-4; 9 bases are shared with TRBD2. The CDR3 consists of 16 residues. Per the germline V gene, CDR1 is MNHEY and CDR2 is SVGEGT. V shed 0 bases, J shed 6 bases, and the junction held 6 bases outside the gene matches.

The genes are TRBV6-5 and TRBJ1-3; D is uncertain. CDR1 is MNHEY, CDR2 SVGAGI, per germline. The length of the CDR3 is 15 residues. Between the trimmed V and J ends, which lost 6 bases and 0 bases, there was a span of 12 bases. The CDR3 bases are TGTGCCAGCAGGCCCCCGGGAATCTCTGGAAACACCATATATTTT. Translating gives CASRPPGISGNTIYF.

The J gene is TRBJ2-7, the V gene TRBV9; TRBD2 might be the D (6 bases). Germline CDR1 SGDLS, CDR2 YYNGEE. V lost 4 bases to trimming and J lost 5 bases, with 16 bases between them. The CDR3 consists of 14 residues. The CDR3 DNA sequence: TGTGCCAGCAGCCCACTGACTAGGGGCGACGAGCAGTACTTC. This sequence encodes CASSPLTRGDEQYF.

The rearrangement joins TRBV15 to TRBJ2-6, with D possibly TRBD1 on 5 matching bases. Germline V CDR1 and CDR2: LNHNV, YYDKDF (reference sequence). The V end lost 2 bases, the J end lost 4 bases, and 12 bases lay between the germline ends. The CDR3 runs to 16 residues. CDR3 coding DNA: TGTGCCACCAGCAGACCCCAGGGTGTCGGGGCCAACGTCCTGACTTTC. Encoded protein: CATSRPQGVGANVLTF. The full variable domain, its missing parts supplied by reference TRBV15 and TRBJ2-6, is DAMVIQNPRYQVTQFGKPVTLSCSQTLNHNVMYWYQQKSSQAPKLLFHYYDKDFNNEADTPDNFQSRRPNTSFCFLDIRSPGLGDTAMYLCATSRPQGVGANVLTFGAGSRLTVL.

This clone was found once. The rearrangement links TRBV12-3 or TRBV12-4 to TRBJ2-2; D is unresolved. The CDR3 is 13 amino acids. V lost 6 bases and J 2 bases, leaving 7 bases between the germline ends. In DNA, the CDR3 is TGTGCCAGCAGCTCTATAAACACCGGGGAGCTGTTTTTT. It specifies CASSSINTGELFF.

In DNA, the CDR3 is TGTGCCAGCAGTTACTCGGGGCAGGGCTGGGGGTACTTC. Protein product: CASSYSGQGWGYF. J is TRBJ2-7 and V is TRBV6-6; D might be TRBD1 (5 bases). Trimming took 0 bases from V and 12 from J, leaving 15 bases between them. Germline V gene data show CDR1 as MNHNY and CDR2 as SVGAGI (reference sequence). The CDR3 has 13 amino acids.

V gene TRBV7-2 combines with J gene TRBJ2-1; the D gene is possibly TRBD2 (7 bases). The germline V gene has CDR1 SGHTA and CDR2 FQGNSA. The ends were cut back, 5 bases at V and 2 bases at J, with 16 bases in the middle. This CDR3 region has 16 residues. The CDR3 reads CASSPPGGPPYNEQFF. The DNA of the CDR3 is TGTGCCAGCAGCCCCCCCGGGGGGCCTCCCTACAATGAGCAGTTCTTC.

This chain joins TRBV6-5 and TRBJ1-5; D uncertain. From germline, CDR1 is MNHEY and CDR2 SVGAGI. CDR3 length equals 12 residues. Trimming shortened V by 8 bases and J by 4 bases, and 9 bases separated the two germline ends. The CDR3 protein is CASRNRNQPQHF. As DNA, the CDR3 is TGTGCCAGCCGGAACAGAAATCAGCCCCAGCATTTT.

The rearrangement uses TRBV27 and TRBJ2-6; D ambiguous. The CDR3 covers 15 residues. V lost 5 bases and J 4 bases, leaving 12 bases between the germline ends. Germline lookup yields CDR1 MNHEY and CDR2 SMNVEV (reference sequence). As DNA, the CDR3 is TGTGCCAGCAGTCATAGATCGTACGGGGCCAACGTCCTGACTTTC. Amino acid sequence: CASSHRSYGANVLTF.